The present TCR beta chain was sequenced within a study of T-cell reconstitution after alpha-beta-depleted transplantation in children. Unique molecular identifiers featured in how the TCRbeta library was prepared. A single record per CDR3 protein comes from TCRdb applying MiXCR to the PCR reads. Seen here are fewer than 700,000 distinct CDR3 sequences, 13% observed once, and the top ten hold about 2.2%. General study results and limits: Alpha-beta T cells about two months after transplant reportedly derived from several hundred expanded graft clones. Newly produced T cells mostly accounted for T-cell counts and diversity one year post-transplant. At day 60, the high TCRbeta diversity found in some patients originated from recipient T cells and thymic progenitors that had survived.

The CDR3 runs 13 residues. The trim removed 4 bases at V and 3 bases at J, leaving 4 bases unmatched. The germline V gene encodes CDR1 SQVTM and CDR2 ANQGSEA. This clonotype was recorded many times. Its antigen is still unknown. V usage is TRBV29-1 and J usage is TRBJ2-7, with 9 bases that match TRBD1. This sample comprised PBMCs, mostly from graft donor cells, obtained 360 days after TCRalphabeta/CD19-depleted stem cell transplant. This clonotype was obtained from a male patient younger than 18 who had a stem cell transplant for acute myeloid leukemia, so the T cells may come from the graft donor. CDR3 region: CSVAWDRDYEQYF. The CDR3 nucleotides read TGCAGCGTTGCTTGGGACAGGGACTACGAGCAGTACTTC.